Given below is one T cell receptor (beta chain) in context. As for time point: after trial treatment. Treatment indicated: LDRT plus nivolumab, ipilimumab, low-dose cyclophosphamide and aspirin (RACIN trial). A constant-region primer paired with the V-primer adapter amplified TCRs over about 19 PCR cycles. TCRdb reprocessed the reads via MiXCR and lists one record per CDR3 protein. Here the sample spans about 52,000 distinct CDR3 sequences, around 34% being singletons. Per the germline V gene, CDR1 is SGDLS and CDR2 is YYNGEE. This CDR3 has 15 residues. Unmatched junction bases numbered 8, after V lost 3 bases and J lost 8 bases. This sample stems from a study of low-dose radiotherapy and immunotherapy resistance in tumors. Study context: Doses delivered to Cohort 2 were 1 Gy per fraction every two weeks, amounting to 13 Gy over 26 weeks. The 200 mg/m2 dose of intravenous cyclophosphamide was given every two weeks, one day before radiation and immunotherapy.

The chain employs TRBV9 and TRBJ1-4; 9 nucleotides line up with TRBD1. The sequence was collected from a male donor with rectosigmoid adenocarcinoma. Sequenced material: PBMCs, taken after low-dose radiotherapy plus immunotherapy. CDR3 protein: CASSGSGTGKEKLFF. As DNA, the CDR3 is TGTGCCAGCAGCGGGTCCGGGACAGGGAAGGAAAAACTGTTTTTT. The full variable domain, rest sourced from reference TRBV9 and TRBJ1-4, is DSGVTQTPKHLITATGQRVTLRCSPRSGDLSVYWYQQSLDQGLQFLIQYYNGEERAKGNILERFSAQQFPDLHSELNLSSLELGDSALYFCASSGSGTGKEKLFFGSGTQLSVL.